This T cell receptor (beta chain) stems from a study of OX40 agonist ivuxolimab in advanced cancers. This clone was counted between two and nine times. The assay was immunoSEQ multiplex PCR, and TCRdb's table has in-frame clones only and misses some. The data contain around 77,000 clones, approximately 83% of them seen just once; the ten biggest clones take up more than 0.6%. CDR1 is LNHDA, CDR2 SQIVND, per germline (reference sequence). This CDR3 is built from 14 residues. V lost 5 bases, J lost 6 bases, and 5 bases stayed unmatched. This chain joins TRBV19 and TRBJ1-4, with TRBD1 matching over 8 bases. Sample: CD4+ or CD8+ T cells sorted from blood, taken in a trial of the OX40 agonist ivuxolimab. This sequence originates from an adult with an advanced solid tumor such as melanoma, head and neck, liver or kidney cancer. In DNA form, the CDR3 reads TGTGCCAGTAGTGGCGGGACAGGCTATGAAAAACTGTTTTTT. Its translation: CASSGGTGYEKLFF.